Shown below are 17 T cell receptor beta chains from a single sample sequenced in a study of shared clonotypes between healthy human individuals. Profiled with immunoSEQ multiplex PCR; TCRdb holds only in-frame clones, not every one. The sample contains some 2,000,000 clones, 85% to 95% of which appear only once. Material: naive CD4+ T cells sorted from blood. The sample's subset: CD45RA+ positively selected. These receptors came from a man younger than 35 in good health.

CDR3 in DNA: TGTGCCAGCAGCTTGTTGGGGCTAGCGGCGAACGAGCAGTACTTC. Protein sequence: CASSLLGLAANEQYF. The J gene is TRBJ2-7, the V gene TRBV5-4, with 7 bases matching TRBD2. CDR3 length: 15 residues. CDR1 is SGHNT, CDR2 YYREEE, per germline (reference sequence). V lost 1 base, J lost 5 bases, and 9 bases stayed unmatched.

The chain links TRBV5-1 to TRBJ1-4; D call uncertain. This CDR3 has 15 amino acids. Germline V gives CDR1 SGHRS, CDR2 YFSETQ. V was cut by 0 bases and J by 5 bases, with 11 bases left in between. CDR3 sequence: CASSLGAVTNEKLFF. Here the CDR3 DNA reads TGCGCCAGCAGCTTGGGGGCGGTGACCAATGAAAAACTGTTTTTT.

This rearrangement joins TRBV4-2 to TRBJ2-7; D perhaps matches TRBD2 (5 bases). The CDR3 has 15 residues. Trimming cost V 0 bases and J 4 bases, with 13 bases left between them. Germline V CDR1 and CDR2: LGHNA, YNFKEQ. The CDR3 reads CASSQDTRGTYEQYF. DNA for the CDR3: TGTGCCAGCAGCCAAGATACCCGGGGTACTTACGAGCAGTACTTC.

The CDR3 DNA reads as TGTGCCAGCAGTTACTCGCCTCTAGCAAGGAATGAGCAGTTCTTC. Its translation is CASSYSPLARNEQFF. The rearrangement joins TRBV6-5 to TRBJ2-1; D may be TRBD2 (5 bases). V was trimmed by 0 bases and J by 7 bases, leaving 13 bases between them. CDR3 length: 15 residues. CDR1 and CDR2 (germline): MNHEY, SVGAGI.

The CDR3 is CASSLGQGNFPHF. In nucleotides, the CDR3 is TGTGCCAGCAGCTTGGGACAGGGAAATTTTCCCCACTTT. This chain joins TRBV5-6 and TRBJ1-6; the match to TRBD1 covers 7 bases. The junction had 9 bases not matched to a gene; V was cut back by 0 bases and J by 18 bases. The CDR3 contains 13 residues. Per germline, CDR1 SGHDT and CDR2 YYEEEE.

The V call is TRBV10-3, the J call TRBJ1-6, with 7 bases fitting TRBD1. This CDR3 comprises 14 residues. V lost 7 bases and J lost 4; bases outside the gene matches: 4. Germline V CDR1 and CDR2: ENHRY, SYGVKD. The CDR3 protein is CAINPGQYNSPLHF. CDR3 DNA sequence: TGTGCCATCAATCCGGGACAGTATAATTCACCCCTCCACTTT.

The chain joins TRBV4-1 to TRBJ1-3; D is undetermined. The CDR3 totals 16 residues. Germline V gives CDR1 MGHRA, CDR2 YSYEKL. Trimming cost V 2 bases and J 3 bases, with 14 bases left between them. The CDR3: CASSQPSREIGNTIYF. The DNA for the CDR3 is TGCGCCAGCAGCCAACCCTCTAGGGAGATTGGAAACACCATATATTTT.

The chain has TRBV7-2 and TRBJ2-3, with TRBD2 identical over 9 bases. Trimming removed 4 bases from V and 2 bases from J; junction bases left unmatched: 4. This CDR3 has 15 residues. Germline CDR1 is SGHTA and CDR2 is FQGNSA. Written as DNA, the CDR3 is TGTGCCAGCAGCTCCCGGACTAGCGACACAGATACGCAGTATTTT. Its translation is CASSSRTSDTDTQYF. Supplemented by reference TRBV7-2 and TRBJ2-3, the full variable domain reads GAGVSQSPSNKVTEKGKDVELRCDPISGHTALYWYRQSLGQGLEFLIYFQGNSAPDKSGLPSDRFSAERTGGSVSTLTIQRTQQEDSAVYLCASSSRTSDTDTQYFGPGTRLTVL.

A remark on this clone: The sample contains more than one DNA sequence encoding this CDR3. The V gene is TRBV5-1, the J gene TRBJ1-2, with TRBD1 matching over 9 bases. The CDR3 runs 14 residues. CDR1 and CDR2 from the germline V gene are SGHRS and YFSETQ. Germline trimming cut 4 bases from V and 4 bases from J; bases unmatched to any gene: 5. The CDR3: CASSPGQGSYGYTF. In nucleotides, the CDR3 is TGCGCCAGCAGCCCCGGACAGGGGTCCTATGGCTACACCTTC.

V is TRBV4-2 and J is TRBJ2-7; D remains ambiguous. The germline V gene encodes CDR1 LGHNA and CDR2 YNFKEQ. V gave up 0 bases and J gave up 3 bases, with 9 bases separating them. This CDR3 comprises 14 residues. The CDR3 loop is CASSQEGGNYEQYF. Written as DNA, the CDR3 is TGTGCCAGCAGCCAAGAAGGCGGTAACTACGAGCAGTACTTC.

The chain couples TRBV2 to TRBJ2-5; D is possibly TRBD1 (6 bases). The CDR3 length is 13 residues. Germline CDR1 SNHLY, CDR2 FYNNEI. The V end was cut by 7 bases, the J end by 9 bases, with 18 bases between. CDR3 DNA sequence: TGTGCCAGCAAGGGCGACCTTTCAGGGGCCCAGTACTTC. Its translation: CASKGDLSGAQYF. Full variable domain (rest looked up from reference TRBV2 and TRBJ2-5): EPEVTQTPSHQVTQMGQEVILRCVPISNHLYFYWYRQILGQKVEFLVSFYNNEISEKSEIFDDQFSVERPDGSNFTLKIRSTKLEDSAMYFCASKGDLSGAQYFGPGTRLLVL.

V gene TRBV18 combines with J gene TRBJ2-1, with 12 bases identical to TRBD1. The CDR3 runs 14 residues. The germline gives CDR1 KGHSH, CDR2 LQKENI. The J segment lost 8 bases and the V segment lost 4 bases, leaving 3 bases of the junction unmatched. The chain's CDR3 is CASSQGQGAYEQFF. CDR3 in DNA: TGTGCCAGCTCACAGGGACAGGGGGCATATGAGCAGTTCTTC.

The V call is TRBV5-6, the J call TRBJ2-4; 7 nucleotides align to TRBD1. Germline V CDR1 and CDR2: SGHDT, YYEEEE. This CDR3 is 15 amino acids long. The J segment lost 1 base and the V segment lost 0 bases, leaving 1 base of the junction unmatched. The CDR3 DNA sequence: TGTGCCAGCAGCTTGGACAGGGGCGCCAAAAACATTCAGTACTTC. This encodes CASSLDRGAKNIQYF.

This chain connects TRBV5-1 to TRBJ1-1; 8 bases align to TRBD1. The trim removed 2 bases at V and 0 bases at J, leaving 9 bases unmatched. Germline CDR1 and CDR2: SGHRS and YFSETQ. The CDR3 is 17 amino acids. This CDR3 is CASSLSPGGLLNTEAFF. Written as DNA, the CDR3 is TGCGCCAGCAGCTTAAGCCCAGGGGGCCTTCTGAACACTGAAGCTTTCTTT.

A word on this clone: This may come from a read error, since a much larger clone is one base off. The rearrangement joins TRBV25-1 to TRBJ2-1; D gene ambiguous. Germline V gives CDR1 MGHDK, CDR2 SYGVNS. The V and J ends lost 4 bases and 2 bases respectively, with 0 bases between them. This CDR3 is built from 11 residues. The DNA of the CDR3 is TGTGCCAGCAGTGCCTACAATGAGCAGTTCTTC. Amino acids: CASSAYNEQFF. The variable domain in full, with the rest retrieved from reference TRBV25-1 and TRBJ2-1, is EADIYQTPRYLVIGTGKKITLECSQTMGHDKMYWYQQDPGMELHLIHYSYGVNSTEKGDLSSESTVSRIRTEHFPLTLESARPSHTSQYLCASSAYNEQFFGPGTRLTVL.

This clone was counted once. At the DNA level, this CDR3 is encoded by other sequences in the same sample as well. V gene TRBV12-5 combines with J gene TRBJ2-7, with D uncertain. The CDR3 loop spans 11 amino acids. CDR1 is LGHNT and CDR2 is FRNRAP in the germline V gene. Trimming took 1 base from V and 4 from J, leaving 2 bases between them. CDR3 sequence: CASGLGYEQYF. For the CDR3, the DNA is TGTGCTAGTGGTTTGGGGTACGAGCAGTACTTC.

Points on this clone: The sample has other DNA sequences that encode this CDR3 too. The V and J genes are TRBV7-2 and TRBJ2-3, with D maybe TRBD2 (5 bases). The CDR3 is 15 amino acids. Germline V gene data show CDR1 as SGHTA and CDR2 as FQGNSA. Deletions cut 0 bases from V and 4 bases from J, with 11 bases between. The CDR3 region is CASSLAGVGPDTQYF. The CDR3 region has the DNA TGTGCCAGCAGCTTAGCGGGAGTGGGCCCAGATACGCAGTATTTT.